This TCR beta chain derives from a study of T-cell reconstitution after alpha-beta-depleted transplantation in children. Study-wide points: There were some patients whose high TCRbeta diversity at day 60 came from surviving recipient T cells and thymic progenitors. T-cell counts and diversity were attributed mostly to newly produced T cells one year after transplant.

TCRbeta library construction was performed incorporating unique molecular identifiers. TCRdb reanalysed the PCR reads using MiXCR and keeps one entry per CDR3 protein. The sample includes 300,000 to 400,000 distinct CDR3 sequences, 20% to 30% of them seen just once. The V gene lost 5 bases and the J gene lost 3 bases, with 16 bases spanning the gap. Germline V gene sequence: CDR1 SGHVS, CDR2 FQNEAQ. The CDR3 runs to 15 residues. This clonotype was counted a few times. What it recognizes is unknown. The starting material was PBMCs, mostly from graft donor cells, obtained 180 days after TCRalphabeta/CD19-depleted stem cell transplant. The chain links TRBV7-8 to TRBJ1-1, with D perhaps matching TRBD1 (5 bases). This TCR came from a male patient younger than 18 who had a stem cell transplant for acute lymphoblastic leukemia, so the T cells may come from the graft donor. DNA for the CDR3: TGTGCCAGCAGCACCCGCAGGGTGAGGGACACTGAAGCTTTCTTT. Its protein is CASSTRRVRDTEAFF.